The 16 T cell receptor beta chains presented below share a single source sample, sequenced in a study of post-analysis software for immune sequencing data. These receptors have no identified antigens. Study-wide points: Roughly five TRBV segments appeared more often in patients than in controls, and TRBV5-6, TRBV5-1 and TRBV20-1 were among these.

Tagging with unique molecular identifiers was a feature of the TCR beta cDNA libraries. One entry per CDR3 protein results from TCRdb running MiXCR on the PCR reads. The top ten clones hold approximately 0.55% of a sample with about 760,000 distinct CDR3 sequences, roughly 27% of them seen once. The sequencing input was blood. These receptors originate from a girl aged 10-17 years with multiple sclerosis.

This clonotype has at least ten counts. The chain combines TRBV7-2 with TRBJ2-5; TRBD2 matches at 16 bases. The trim removed 3 bases at V and 5 bases at J, leaving 3 bases unmatched. CDR3 size: 16 residues. Germline lookup yields CDR1 SGHTA and CDR2 FQGNSA. The CDR3 loop reads CASSLGLAGGAETQYF. The CDR3 region has the DNA TGTGCCAGCAGCTTGGGACTAGCGGGAGGGGCGGAGACCCAGTACTTC. The entire variable domain, with the rest obtained from reference TRBV7-2 and TRBJ2-5, is as follows: GAGVSQSPSNKVTEKGKDVELRCDPISGHTALYWYRQSLGQGLEFLIYFQGNSAPDKSGLPSDRFSAERTGGSVSTLTIQRTQQEDSAVYLCASSLGLAGGAETQYFGPGTRLLVL.

This clonotype occurred a few times. The rearrangement joins TRBV11-2 to TRBJ2-3, with D uncertain. CDR1 and CDR2 (germline): SGHAT, FQNNGV. V was pared by 2 bases and J by 2 bases, with 20 bases between. There are 18 residues in the CDR3. As DNA, the CDR3 is TGTGCCAGCAGCTTAAAGGCCCCACCCCGCGCGTTCACAGATACGCAGTATTTT. Amino acid sequence: CASSLKAPPRAFTDTQYF.

V and J are TRBV20-1 and TRBJ2-3, with 8 positions matching TRBD1. V trimming: 5 bases; J trimming: 3 bases; junction bases outside the gene matches: 7. The CDR3 is 14 amino acids. Per germline, CDR1 DFQATT and CDR2 SNEGSKA (reference sequence). The CDR3 reads CSAGARGRTDTQYF. As DNA, the CDR3 is TGCAGTGCTGGGGCCAGGGGGCGGACAGATACGCAGTATTTT.

This sequence joins TRBV20-1 and TRBJ2-1; 9 nucleotides line up with TRBD2. Germline CDR1 and CDR2: DFQATT and SNEGSKA (reference sequence). The CDR3 runs 14 residues. J gave up 9 bases and V 3 bases, and 9 bases lay outside the gene matches. CDR3 region: CSASWLAGIGEQFF. The CDR3 DNA reads TGCAGTGCTAGTTGGCTAGCGGGGATCGGTGAGCAGTTCTTC.

Turning to this clonotype: An end of the junction does not agree with germline; a read error may underlie this. This chain links TRBV5-6 with TRBJ1-2; tentatively, D is TRBD1 (5 bases). Looked up from germline, CDR1 is SGHDT and CDR2 is YYEEEE. This CDR3 has 16 residues. In DNA form, the CDR3 reads TGTGCCAGCAGCTTTTTTTTTCAGGGTCAGGACTATGGCTGCACCTTC. Its translation is CASSFFFQGQDYGCTF. The variable domain in full, with the rest retrieved from reference TRBV5-6 and TRBJ1-2, is DAGVTQSPTHLIKTRGQQVTLRCSPKSGHDTVSWYQQALGQGPQFIFQYYEEEERQRGNFPDRFSGHQFPNYSSELNVNALLLGDSALYLCASSFFFQGQDYGCTFGSGTRLTVV.

This chain connects TRBV24-1 to TRBJ2-3; unclear D gene. CDR3 length equals 16 residues. V lost 7 bases and J lost 0, with 16 bases in between. The germline V gene encodes CDR1 KGHDR and CDR2 SFDVKD. The CDR3 sequence is CATSPRATPSTDTQYF. In DNA, the CDR3 is TGTGCCACCAGCCCCCGGGCGACCCCTAGCACAGATACGCAGTATTTT.

The chain carries TRBV18 and TRBJ2-3; the D is unclear. The V gene's germline CDR1 is KGHSH and CDR2 LQKENI. The CDR3 contains 13 residues. V shed 2 bases and J shed 4 bases, with 7 bases lying between them. Here the CDR3 DNA reads TGTGCCAGCTCACCAGGGCCCCCAGATACGCAGTATTTT. It translates to CASSPGPPDTQYF.

A note on this clonotype: The germline gene is not matched at one end of the junction; a read error may be the cause. The rearrangement links TRBV29-1 to TRBJ2-3, with D maybe TRBD1 (5 bases). Germline CDR1 is SQVTM and CDR2 is ANQGSEA. The CDR3 is 12 residues long. The CDR3 DNA follows: TGCAGCGTCACCGGACAAACAGATGCGCAGTATTTT. This gives the protein CSVTGQTDAQYF.

The chain is built from TRBV12-3 or TRBV12-4 and TRBJ1-2; no reliable D call. This CDR3 has 15 residues. Trimming took off 1 base at V and 4 bases at J, with 13 bases between the two ends. The CDR3 loop reads CASSLEAEGLYGYTF. Here the CDR3 DNA reads TGTGCCAGCAGTTTAGAAGCGGAGGGTCTCTATGGCTACACCTTC.

The J gene is TRBJ2-1, the V gene TRBV7-2; TRBD2 is a possible D gene (6 bases). CDR1 and CDR2 (germline): SGHTA, FQGNSA. The CDR3 is 14 amino acids. The V end lost 1 base, the J end lost 9 bases, and 13 bases lay between the germline ends. CDR3 nucleotide sequence: TGTGCCAGCAGCTTAGGACTAGGAGGGGTTGAGCAGTTCTTC. The encoded protein is CASSLGLGGVEQFF. Using reference TRBV7-2 and TRBJ2-1 for the parts outside the CDR3, the full variable domain is GAGVSQSPSNKVTEKGKDVELRCDPISGHTALYWYRQSLGQGLEFLIYFQGNSAPDKSGLPSDRFSAERTGGSVSTLTIQRTQQEDSAVYLCASSLGLGGVEQFFGPGTRLTVL.

V is TRBV18 and J is TRBJ1-1, with a tentative D call TRBD1 (5 bases). This CDR3 has 14 residues. The germline gives CDR1 KGHSH, CDR2 LQKENI. V lost 3 bases, J lost 6 bases, and 14 bases lay in between. The CDR3 reads CASSPESGPPEAFF. CDR3 coding DNA: TGTGCCAGCTCACCGGAGTCAGGGCCGCCTGAAGCTTTCTTT.

CDR3 nucleotides: TGTGCCAGCAGCAATTCCCCTGGGACGGGGGTGACAGATACGCAGTATTTT. Amino acid sequence: CASSNSPGTGVTDTQYF. This sequence joins TRBV7-9 and TRBJ2-3; TRBD2 is a possible D gene (6 bases). Germline lookup yields CDR1 SEHNR and CDR2 FQNEAQ (reference sequence). This CDR3 is 17 amino acids long. V was cut by 5 bases and J by 3 bases, with 21 bases left in between.

J is TRBJ1-5 and V is TRBV20-1; tentative D call: TRBD1 (6 bases). Trimming took 4 bases from V and 11 from J, leaving 12 bases between them. Germline loops: CDR1 DFQATT, CDR2 SNEGSKA (reference sequence). The CDR3 totals 11 residues. The CDR3 protein is CSAKGEGAQHF. CDR3 in DNA: TGCAGTGCTAAGGGGGAAGGAGCCCAGCATTTT.

This clonotype has a handful of counts. The genes are TRBV29-1 and TRBJ2-5, with 9 bases matching TRBD2. The junction had 7 bases not matched to a gene; V was cut back by 6 bases and J by 5 bases. This CDR3 has 13 residues. Germline-derived CDR1 and CDR2 are SQVTM and ANQGSEA. CDR3 nucleotides: TGCAGCGTGGCGCTAGCGGGAAGTGAGACCCAGTACTTC. It yields the protein CSVALAGSETQYF.

This clonotype was detected a few times. The chain recombines TRBV20-1 with TRBJ2-1; TRBD1 matches at 9 bases. With 6 bases clipped from V and 4 bases from J, the junction kept 7 bases outside the gene matches. The length of the CDR3 is 14 residues. CDR1 DFQATT and CDR2 SNEGSKA come from the germline V gene (reference sequence). CDR3 DNA: TGCAGTGCGAGGACAGGGGAGGGTTACAATGAGCAGTTCTTC. Residues: CSARTGEGYNEQFF.

This clonotype was observed a handful of times. V usage is TRBV15 and J usage is TRBJ2-5; TRBD1 agrees at 10 bases. Unmatched junction bases numbered 7, after V lost 4 bases and J lost 5 bases. Germline V CDR1 and CDR2: LNHNV, YYDKDF (reference sequence). The CDR3 is 15 residues long. The CDR3: CATSIRQGAGETQYF. The CDR3 DNA reads as TGTGCCACCAGCATTCGACAGGGGGCGGGGGAGACCCAGTACTTC.